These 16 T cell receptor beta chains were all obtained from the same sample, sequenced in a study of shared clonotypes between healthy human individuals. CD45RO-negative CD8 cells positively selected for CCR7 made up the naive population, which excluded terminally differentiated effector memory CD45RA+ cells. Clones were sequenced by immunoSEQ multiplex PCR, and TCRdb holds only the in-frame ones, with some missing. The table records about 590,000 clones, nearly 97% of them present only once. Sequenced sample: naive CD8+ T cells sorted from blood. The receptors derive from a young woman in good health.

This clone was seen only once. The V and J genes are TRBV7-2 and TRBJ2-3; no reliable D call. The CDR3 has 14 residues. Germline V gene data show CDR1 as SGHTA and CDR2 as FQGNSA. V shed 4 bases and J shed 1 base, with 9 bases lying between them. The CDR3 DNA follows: TGTGCCAGCAGCTCGGATTGGGGCACAGATACGCAGTATTTT. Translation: CASSSDWGTDTQYF.

The CDR3 reads CASLTGGETQYF. Here the CDR3 DNA reads TGTGCCAGCCTCACAGGGGGAGAGACCCAGTACTTC. The chain links TRBV6-1 to TRBJ2-5, with 8 bases aligning to TRBD1. The CDR3 has 12 amino acids. The J segment lost 4 bases and the V segment lost 8 bases, leaving 3 bases of the junction unmatched. Germline-derived CDR1 and CDR2 are MNHNS and SASEGT.

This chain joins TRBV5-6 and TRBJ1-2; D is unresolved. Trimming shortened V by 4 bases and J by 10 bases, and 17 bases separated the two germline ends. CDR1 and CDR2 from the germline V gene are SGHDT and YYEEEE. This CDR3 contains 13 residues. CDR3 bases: TGTGCCAGCAGCGGCGGGATTCCCTGGGACTACACCTTC. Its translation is CASSGGIPWDYTF. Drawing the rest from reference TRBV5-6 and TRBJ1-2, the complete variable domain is DAGVTQSPTHLIKTRGQQVTLRCSPKSGHDTVSWYQQALGQGPQFIFQYYEEEERQRGNFPDRFSGHQFPNYSSELNVNALLLGDSALYLCASSGGIPWDYTFGSGTRLTVV.

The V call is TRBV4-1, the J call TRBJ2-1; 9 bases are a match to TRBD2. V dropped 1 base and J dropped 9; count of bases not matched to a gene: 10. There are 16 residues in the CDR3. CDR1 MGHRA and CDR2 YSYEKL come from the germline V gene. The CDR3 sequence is CASSQVASGTLGEQFF. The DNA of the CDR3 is TGCGCCAGCAGCCAAGTAGCTAGCGGGACGCTGGGTGAGCAGTTCTTC.

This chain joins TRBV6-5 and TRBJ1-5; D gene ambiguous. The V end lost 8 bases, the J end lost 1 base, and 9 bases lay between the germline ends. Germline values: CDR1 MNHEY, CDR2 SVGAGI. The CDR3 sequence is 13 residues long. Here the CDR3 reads CASGKESNQPQHF. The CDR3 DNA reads TGTGCCAGCGGCAAGGAGAGCAATCAGCCCCAGCATTTT.

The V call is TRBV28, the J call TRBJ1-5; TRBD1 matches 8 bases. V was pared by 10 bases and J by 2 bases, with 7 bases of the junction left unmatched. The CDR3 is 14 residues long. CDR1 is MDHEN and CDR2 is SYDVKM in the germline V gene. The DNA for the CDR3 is TGTGCCACCGTTCCGGGACAGGGCAATCAGCCCCAGCATTTT. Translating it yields CATVPGQGNQPQHF.

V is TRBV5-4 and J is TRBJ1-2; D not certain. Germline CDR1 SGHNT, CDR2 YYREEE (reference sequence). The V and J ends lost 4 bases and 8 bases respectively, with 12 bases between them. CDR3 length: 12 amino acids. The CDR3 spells CASSPGPTGYTF. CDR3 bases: TGTGCCAGCAGCCCAGGACCCACGGGCTACACCTTC.

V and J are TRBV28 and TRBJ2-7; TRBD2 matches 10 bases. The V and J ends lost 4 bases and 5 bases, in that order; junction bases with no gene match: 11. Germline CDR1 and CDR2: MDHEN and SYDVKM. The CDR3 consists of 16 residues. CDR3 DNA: TGTGCCAGCAGTTACCCGCCGGCTAGCGGGAGTGACGAGCAGTACTTC. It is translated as CASSYPPASGSDEQYF.

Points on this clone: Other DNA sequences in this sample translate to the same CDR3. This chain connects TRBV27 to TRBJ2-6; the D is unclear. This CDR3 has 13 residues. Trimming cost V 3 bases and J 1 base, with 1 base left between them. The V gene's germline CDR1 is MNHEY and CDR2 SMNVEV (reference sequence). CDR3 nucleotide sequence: TGTGCCAGCAGTTTGTCTGGGGCCAACGTCCTGACTTTC. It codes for CASSLSGANVLTF.

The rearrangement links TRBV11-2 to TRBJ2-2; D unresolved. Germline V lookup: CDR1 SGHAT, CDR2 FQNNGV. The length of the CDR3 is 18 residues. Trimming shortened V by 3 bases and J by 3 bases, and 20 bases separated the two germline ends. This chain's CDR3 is CASSLEYRWYHDTGELFF. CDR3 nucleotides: TGTGCCAGCAGCTTGGAATATCGTTGGTATCACGACACCGGGGAGCTGTTTTTT.

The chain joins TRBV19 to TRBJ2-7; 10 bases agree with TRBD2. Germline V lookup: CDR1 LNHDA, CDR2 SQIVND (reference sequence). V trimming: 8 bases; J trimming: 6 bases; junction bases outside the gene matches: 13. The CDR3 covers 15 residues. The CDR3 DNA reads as TGTGCCAGTGGGGGGGCTAGCGGGAGTGTCGTCGAGCAGTACTTC. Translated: CASGGASGSVVEQYF. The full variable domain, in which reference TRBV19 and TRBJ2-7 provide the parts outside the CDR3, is DGGITQSPKYLFRKEGQNVTLSCEQNLNHDAMYWYRQDPGQGLRLIYYSQIVNDFQKGDIAEGYSVSREKKESFPLTVTSAQKNPTAFYLCASGGASGSVVEQYFGPGTRLTVT.

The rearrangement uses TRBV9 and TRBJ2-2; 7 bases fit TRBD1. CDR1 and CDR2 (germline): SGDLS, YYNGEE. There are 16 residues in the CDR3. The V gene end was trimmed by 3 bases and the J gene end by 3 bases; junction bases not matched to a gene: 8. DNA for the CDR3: TGTGCCAGCAGCGAATCCGGGACAGATTACACCGGGGAGCTGTTTTTT. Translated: CASSESGTDYTGELFF.

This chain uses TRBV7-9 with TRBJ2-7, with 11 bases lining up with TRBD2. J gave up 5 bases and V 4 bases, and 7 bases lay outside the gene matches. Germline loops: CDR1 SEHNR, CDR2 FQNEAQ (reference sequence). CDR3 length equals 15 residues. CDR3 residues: CASSSSSGGSDEQYF. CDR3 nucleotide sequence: TGTGCCAGCAGCTCCTCTAGCGGGGGGAGCGACGAGCAGTACTTC.

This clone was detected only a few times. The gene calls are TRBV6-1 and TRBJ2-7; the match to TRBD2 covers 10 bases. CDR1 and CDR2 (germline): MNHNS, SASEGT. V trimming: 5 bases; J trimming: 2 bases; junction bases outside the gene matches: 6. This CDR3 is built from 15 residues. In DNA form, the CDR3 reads TGTGCCAGCAGTCTAGCGGGGGCGGGGGCCTACGAGCAGTACTTC. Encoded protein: CASSLAGAGAYEQYF.

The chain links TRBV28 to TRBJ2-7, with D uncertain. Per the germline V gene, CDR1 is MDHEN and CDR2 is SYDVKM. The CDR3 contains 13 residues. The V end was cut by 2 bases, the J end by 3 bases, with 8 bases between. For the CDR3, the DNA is TGTGCCAGCAGTTTACCACCGGGCTACGAGCAGTACTTC. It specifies CASSLPPGYEQYF.

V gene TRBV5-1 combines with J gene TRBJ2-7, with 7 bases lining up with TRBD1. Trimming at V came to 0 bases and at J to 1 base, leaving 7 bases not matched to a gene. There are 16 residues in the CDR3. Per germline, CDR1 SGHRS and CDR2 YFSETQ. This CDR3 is CASSLEPGQSSYEQYF. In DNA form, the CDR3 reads TGCGCCAGCAGCTTGGAGCCGGGACAGAGTTCCTACGAGCAGTACTTC.